Presented here are 5 T cell receptor beta chains from one specimen sequenced in a study. A single record per CDR3 protein comes from TCRdb applying MiXCR to the RT-PCR reads. The sample carries about 700,000 distinct CDR3 sequences, 11% to 15% recorded once. The sample taken for sequencing was memory CD4+ T cells from blood. The receptors stem from a female donor in good health, serving as a healthy control.

This clonotype was detected ten times or more. The J gene is TRBJ2-4, the V gene TRBV4-2, with TRBD2 identical over 13 bases. This CDR3 region has 16 residues. After removal of 2 bases from V and 8 bases from J, the junction contained 6 bases not matched to a gene. The germline V gene encodes CDR1 LGHNA and CDR2 YNFKEQ. CDR3 nucleotide sequence: TGTGCCAGCAGCCAAATTTTAACTAGCGGGAGGGACATTCAGTACTTC. It translates to CASSQILTSGRDIQYF.

This clonotype was seen repeatedly, ten times or more. The chain employs TRBV24-1 and TRBJ2-7; TRBD1 agrees at 8 bases. CDR3 length: 11 residues. CDR1 is KGHDR and CDR2 is SFDVKD in the germline V gene. V dropped 7 bases and J dropped 9; count of bases not matched to a gene: 4. The CDR3 region is CATSAGQGQYF. The DNA for the CDR3 is TGTGCCACCAGCGCTGGACAGGGGCAGTACTTC.

This clonotype showed up just a few times. The chain links TRBV6-5 to TRBJ2-7; 11 bases fit TRBD1. CDR3 length: 15 residues. With 5 bases clipped from V and 4 bases from J, the junction kept 7 bases outside the gene matches. CDR1 is MNHEY and CDR2 is SVGAGI in the germline V gene. The CDR3 protein is CASSSRDRGTYEQYF. Here the CDR3 DNA reads TGTGCCAGCAGTAGCCGGGACAGGGGGACATACGAGCAGTACTTC.

Here the CDR3 DNA reads TGCGCCCACAGCTTCCTAGCGGGAGAGAATGAGCAGTTCTTC. It encodes CAHSFLAGENEQFF. The genes are TRBV5-1 and TRBJ2-1; 10 bases are shared with TRBD2. Trimming cost V 10 bases and J 7 bases; bases outside gene matches: 11. This CDR3 region has 14 residues. Germline V gives CDR1 SGHRS, CDR2 YFSETQ. The whole variable domain, remainder taken from reference TRBV5-1 and TRBJ2-1, is KAGVTQTPRYLIKTRGQQVTLSCSPISGHRSVSWYQQTPGQGLQFLFEYFSETQRNKGNFPGRFSGRQFSNSRSEMNVSTLELGDSALYLCAHSFLAGENEQFFGPGTRLTVL.

This chain uses TRBV6-6 with TRBJ1-1; D may be TRBD1 (5 bases). The CDR3 is made up of 19 amino acids. Looked up from germline, CDR1 is MNHNY and CDR2 is SVGAGI (reference sequence). Trimming removed 6 bases at V and 4 bases at J, with 30 bases between. The CDR3 region is CASRARHGLQGRSSTEAFF. The CDR3 bases are TGTGCCAGCAGAGCTCGTCACGGTTTGCAGGGAAGGTCTAGCACTGAAGCTTTCTTT.